This is a list of T cell receptor beta chains from one sample in a study of response to subunit inactivated influenza vaccine. TCRdb reanalysed the RT-PCR reads using MiXCR and keeps one entry per CDR3 protein. The table has some 500,000 distinct CDR3 sequences, approximately 24% seen once. Sample: CD4+ T cells sorted from PBMCs, taken 5 days after vaccination. The receptors stem from a man aged 45-65 years who received an inactivated influenza vaccine. Both conserved end residues are trimmed from each CDR3. Where a row states a size, it is once, few, many or the class of an expanded clone; other rows omit it.

>TRBJ2-2|12|few|TRBV4-2
ASSQDYLAGELF
>TRBJ2-3|12|few|TRBV4-2
ASSQGTVQDTQY
>TRBJ2-5|14|.|TRBV29-1
SVEGAQGQGLETQY
>TRBJ2-4|16|few|TRBV11-2
ASSSRLAGELAKNIQY
>TRBJ2-1|14|.|TRBV9
ASSVGSSVGNNEQF
>TRBJ2-1|13|few|TRBV20-1
SARESSGTGGEQF
>TRBJ2-7|13|.|TRBV18
ASSLYRDRSYEQY
>TRBJ2-2|13|.|TRBV7-9
ASRLQGTNTGELF
>TRBJ2-1|11|.|TRBV5-1
ASSRVEENEQF
>TRBJ2-1|13|.|TRBV3-1
ASSPQGASYNEQF
>TRBJ1-2|11|few|TRBV4-3
ASSQGGSYGYT
>TRBJ1-1|13|few|TRBV27
ASSPWEGGGTEAF
>TRBJ2-3|17|.|TRBV9
ASSVYGTSGRAFTDTQY
>TRBJ1-2|10|.|TRBV2
ASIRRTYGYT
>TRBJ2-3|11|few|TRBV29-1
SVGGGITDTQY
>TRBJ2-5|11|.|TRBV20-1
SARTSGEETQY
>TRBJ2-2|12|few|TRBV24-1
ATSDGTNTGELF
>TRBJ2-3|14|few|TRBV10-2
ASSDWHPAGTDTQY
>TRBJ1-2|12|.|TRBV18
ASSPREFNYGYT
>TRBJ2-1|14|.|TRBV7-3
ASSPSTSGLYNEQF
>TRBJ2-2|13|.|TRBV24-1
ATSYSGSRTGELF
>TRBJ1-3|14|few|TRBV7-8
ASSLAPGVAGNTIY
>TRBJ2-5|12|few|TRBV7-8
ASSLVRAGETQY
>TRBJ2-1|10|few|TRBV12-3/TRBV12-4
ASSPLRREQF
>TRBJ1-1|16|few|TRBV18
ASSPPLGQGGMNTEAF
>TRBJ1-6|13|.|TRBV20-1
SADQGQSYNSPLH
>TRBJ2-7|12|.|TRBV3-1
ASSQEDRGTEQY
>TRBJ2-2|9|.|TRBV3-1
ASSQPGELF
>TRBJ2-1|13|.|TRBV20-1
SASPGLAVYNEQF
>TRBJ2-5|14|.|TRBV5-8
ASSLMLGRTKETQY
>TRBJ2-5|12|.|TRBV18
ASSPPQTRETQY
>TRBJ2-6|11|few|TRBV27
ASKGSGANVLT
>TRBJ2-3|13|.|TRBV11-2
ASSAGGVLTDTQY